This TCR beta chain was recovered during a study of blood T cell repertoires in COVID-19. About the research overall: Samples came from the United States, Italy and Spain, spanning acute and convalescent COVID-19. Nucleic acid was either cDNA or gDNA, and it came from T cells, B-cell-depleted T cells, or PBMCs.

This CDR3 spans 15 amino acids. CDR1 MNHEY and CDR2 SMNVEV come from the germline V gene (reference sequence). V lost 1 base to trimming and J lost 4 bases; unmatched junction nucleotides: 2. Source study methods: It was from reference gene primer amplification that nucleated cell counts were estimated. Libraries were prepared by immunoSEQ multiplex PCR; TCRdb keeps only in-frame clonotypes and omits some of them. V and J calls and clone size are as listed in that table; D and trimming were resolved from the DNA. The table includes over 100,000 clones, about four fifths detected once. The V and J genes are TRBV27 and TRBJ2-1, with TRBD2 matching over 9 bases. Sequencing was carried out using peripheral blood. The receptor's source is a man between 60 and 75 years old with active or convalescent COVID-19. The CDR3 DNA sequence: TGTGCCAGCAGTTTATACCTAGCGGGGTACAATGAGCAGTTCTTC. The encoded protein is CASSLYLAGYNEQFF.